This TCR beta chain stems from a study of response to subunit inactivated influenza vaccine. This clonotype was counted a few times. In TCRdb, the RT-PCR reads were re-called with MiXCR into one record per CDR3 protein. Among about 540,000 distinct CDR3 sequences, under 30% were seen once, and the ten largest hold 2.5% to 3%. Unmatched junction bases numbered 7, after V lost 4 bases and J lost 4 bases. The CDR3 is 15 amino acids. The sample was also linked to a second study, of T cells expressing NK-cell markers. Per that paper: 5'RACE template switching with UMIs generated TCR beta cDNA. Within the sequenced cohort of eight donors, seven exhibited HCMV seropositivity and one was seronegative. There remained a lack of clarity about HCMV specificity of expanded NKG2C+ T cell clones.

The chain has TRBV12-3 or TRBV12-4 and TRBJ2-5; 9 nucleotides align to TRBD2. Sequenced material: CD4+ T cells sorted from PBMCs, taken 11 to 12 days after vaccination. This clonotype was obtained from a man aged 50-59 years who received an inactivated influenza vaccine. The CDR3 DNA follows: TGTGCCAGCAGTTCAAGCGGGGGGAATCGAGAGACCCAGTACTTC. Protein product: CASSSSGGNRETQYF.